The entry below describes one TCR beta chain. Its target is unknown. This entry comes from a study of cytomegalovirus exposure and HLA in healthy donors. Study results and limitations: Most sequenced TCRs were rare (though some public TCRs occurred in many donors).

PCR used 60 Vbeta primers and 13 Jbeta primers. Assay: immunoSEQ multiplex PCR; the TCRdb copy retains only in-frame clones and omits some. The sample consists of 130,000 or so clones, roughly 80% of them appearing once. The material sequenced was PBMCs. The source is a man aged 40-49 years in good health and CMV-seronegative.

The CDR3 loop is CASSYSGGGAINEQFF. CDR3 nucleotides: TGTGCCAGCAGTTACTCTGGCGGGGGGGCAATCAATGAGCAGTTCTTC. The chain links TRBV6-5 to TRBJ2-1; 9 bases align to TRBD2. Germline loops: CDR1 MNHEY, CDR2 SVGAGI. The CDR3 length is 16 residues. V shed 0 bases and J 6 bases; nucleotides not matched to a gene: 6.